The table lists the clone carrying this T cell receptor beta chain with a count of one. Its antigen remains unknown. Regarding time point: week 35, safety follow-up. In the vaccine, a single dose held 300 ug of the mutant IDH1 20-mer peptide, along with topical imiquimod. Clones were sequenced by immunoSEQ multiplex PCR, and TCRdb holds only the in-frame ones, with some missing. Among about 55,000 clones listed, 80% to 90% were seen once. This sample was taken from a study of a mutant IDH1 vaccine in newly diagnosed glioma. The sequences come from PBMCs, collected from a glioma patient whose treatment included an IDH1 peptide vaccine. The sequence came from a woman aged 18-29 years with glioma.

The CDR3, as DNA: TGCGCCAGCAGCACTGGACTAGCGGGAGGGTATGGCGGGGAGCTGTTTTTT. It translates to CASSTGLAGGYGGELFF. This chain joins TRBV5-1 and TRBJ2-2; 15 bases align to TRBD2. Germline V gene data show CDR1 as SGHRS and CDR2 as YFSETQ. V gave up 4 bases and J gave up 7 bases; unmatched junction bases: 8. The CDR3 is made up of 17 amino acids.